This T cell receptor beta chain was sequenced during a study of T cells in Graves' hyperthyroidism and ophthalmopathy. Trimming cost V 1 base and J 4 bases, with 7 bases left between them. Germline CDR1 and CDR2: SNHLY and FYNNEI. The CDR3 is 13 amino acids. RNA transcripts yielded amplified TCR beta CDR3 regions. The primer set for the first-round RT-PCR of the TCR CDR3 was HTBI. A single record per CDR3 protein comes from TCRdb applying MiXCR to the multiplex PCR reads. Of 550,000 to 800,000 distinct CDR3 sequences in the sample, less than 20% are singletons; the top ten hold roughly 8%. Many counts were recorded for this clonotype.

The rearrangement joins TRBV2 to TRBJ2-5, with D possibly TRBD1 on 5 matching bases. Sample: blood. This sequence was found in a man aged 18 to 29 with Graves' hyperthyroidism. The CDR3 loop is CASSEDRLETQYF. CDR3 in DNA: TGTGCCAGCAGTGAAGACAGGTTAGAGACCCAGTACTTC.